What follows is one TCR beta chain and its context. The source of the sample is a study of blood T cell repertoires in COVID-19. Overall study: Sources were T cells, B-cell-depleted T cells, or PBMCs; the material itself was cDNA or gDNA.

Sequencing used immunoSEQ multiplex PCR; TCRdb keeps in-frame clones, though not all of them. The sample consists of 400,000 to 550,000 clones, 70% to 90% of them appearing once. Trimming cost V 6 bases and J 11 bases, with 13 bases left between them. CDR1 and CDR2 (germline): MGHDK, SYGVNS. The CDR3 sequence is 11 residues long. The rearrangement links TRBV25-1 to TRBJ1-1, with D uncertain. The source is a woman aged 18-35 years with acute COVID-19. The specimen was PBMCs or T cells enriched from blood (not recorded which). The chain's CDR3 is CASRGGVRAFF. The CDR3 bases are TGTGCCAGCAGGGGCGGGGTGAGGGCTTTCTTT.